A selection of T cell receptor beta chains follows, all from one sample in a study of shared clonotypes between healthy human individuals. Sequencing used immunoSEQ multiplex PCR; TCRdb keeps in-frame clones, though not all of them. The sample contains 800,000 to 1,200,000 clones, approximately 78% of which appear only once. The sample was memory CD4+ T cells from PBMCs. Receptor source: a young man in good health. Some clones in this sample may be carry-over from other donors' samples. CDR3s include the opening cysteine and the closing phenylalanine or tryptophan. Each record gives: CDR3 DNA, CDR3 protein, D gene, clone size, CDR3 length, J gene, V gene. The D gene is left open where the match is weak. Clone size, where shown, is once, few, many, or a class for clones that have expanded.

cdr3_nt: TGTGCCAGCAGTGATAGGGGACTAGCGGGCGGGGAGCTGTTTTTT; cdr3_aa: CASSDRGLAGGELFF; d_call: TRBD2; clone_size: -; cdr3_length: 15; j_call: TRBJ2-2; v_call: TRBV2
cdr3_nt: TGTGCCAGCTCACAGGGACATGGCTACACCTTC; cdr3_aa: CASSQGHGYTF; d_call: -; clone_size: -; cdr3_length: 11; j_call: TRBJ1-2; v_call: TRBV18
cdr3_nt: TGTGCCAGCAGTGGACATACCATGTCAGAGGGCTACACCTTC; cdr3_aa: CASSGHTMSEGYTF; d_call: -; clone_size: -; cdr3_length: 14; j_call: TRBJ1-2; v_call: TRBV25-1
cdr3_nt: TGTGCCAGCACGTCCGCCAGGGTTGAAAAACTGTTTTTT; cdr3_aa: CASTSARVEKLFF; d_call: -; clone_size: -; cdr3_length: 13; j_call: TRBJ1-4; v_call: TRBV27
cdr3_nt: TGTGCCAGCTCACCTAACCCTAGCGGGCCGAACACCGGGGAGCTGTTTTTT; cdr3_aa: CASSPNPSGPNTGELFF; d_call: TRBD2; clone_size: -; cdr3_length: 17; j_call: TRBJ2-2; v_call: TRBV18
cdr3_nt: TGTGCCAGCAGCAATCGGGACGGACAAGGGAAAAATCAGCCCCAGCATTTT; cdr3_aa: CASSNRDGQGKNQPQHF; d_call: -; clone_size: -; cdr3_length: 17; j_call: TRBJ1-5; v_call: TRBV21-1
cdr3_nt: TGTGCCAGCGGGAACAGCGATAATGAAAAACTGTTTTTT; cdr3_aa: CASGNSDNEKLFF; d_call: -; clone_size: many; cdr3_length: 13; j_call: TRBJ1-4; v_call: TRBV25-1
cdr3_nt: TGTGCCACCTTAACCCGGAACCCCCCCTACGAGCAGTACTTC; cdr3_aa: CATLTRNPPYEQYF; d_call: -; clone_size: -; cdr3_length: 14; j_call: TRBJ2-7; v_call: TRBV19
cdr3_nt: TGTGCCAGCAGCTCCCCCGGGACGACGGCTTTCTTT; cdr3_aa: CASSSPGTTAFF; d_call: -; clone_size: -; cdr3_length: 12; j_call: TRBJ1-1; v_call: TRBV7-2
cdr3_nt: TGTGCCAGCAGCTTAGGGTGGGCGATTAATGAGCAGTTCTTC; cdr3_aa: CASSLGWAINEQFF; d_call: -; clone_size: -; cdr3_length: 14; j_call: TRBJ2-1; v_call: TRBV7-2
cdr3_nt: TGTGCCAGCAGCCAAGATGCGGAAGGCTTAGAGCAGTACTTC; cdr3_aa: CASSQDAEGLEQYF; d_call: -; clone_size: -; cdr3_length: 14; j_call: TRBJ2-7; v_call: TRBV4-2
cdr3_nt: TGTGCCAGTGGACTCATGAACACTGAAGCTTTCTTT; cdr3_aa: CASGLMNTEAFF; d_call: -; clone_size: -; cdr3_length: 12; j_call: TRBJ1-1; v_call: TRBV28
cdr3_nt: TGTGCCAGCAGCCCCCGGTTAGGCCCCATTAACTATGGCTACACCTTC; cdr3_aa: CASSPRLGPINYGYTF; d_call: -; clone_size: -; cdr3_length: 16; j_call: TRBJ1-2; v_call: TRBV7-8
cdr3_nt: TGTGCCAGCAGAATAGGACCGGGGATAGCCTACGAGCAGTACTTC; cdr3_aa: CASRIGPGIAYEQYF; d_call: -; clone_size: -; cdr3_length: 15; j_call: TRBJ2-7; v_call: TRBV28
cdr3_nt: TGTGCCAGTAGTATGGTCGCCGGGGAAAAACTGTTTTTT; cdr3_aa: CASSMVAGEKLFF; d_call: -; clone_size: -; cdr3_length: 13; j_call: TRBJ1-4; v_call: TRBV19
cdr3_nt: TGTGCCAGCAGCTTAAACGGGGGAGGCTATGGCTACACCTTC; cdr3_aa: CASSLNGGGYGYTF; d_call: -; clone_size: -; cdr3_length: 14; j_call: TRBJ1-2; v_call: TRBV7-3
cdr3_nt: TGCCAGGTGGGGCATGAAGCTTTCTTT; cdr3_aa: CQVGHEAFF; d_call: -; clone_size: -; cdr3_length: 9; j_call: TRBJ1-1; v_call: TRBV20-1
cdr3_nt: TGTGCCAGTAGTACCCGAGCAGGCGACCAAGAGACCCAGTACTTC; cdr3_aa: CASSTRAGDQETQYF; d_call: -; clone_size: few; cdr3_length: 15; j_call: TRBJ2-5; v_call: TRBV19
cdr3_nt: TGTGCCTGGAGGGGAGACAGGGACGAGCAGTACTTC; cdr3_aa: CAWRGDRDEQYF; d_call: TRBD1; clone_size: -; cdr3_length: 12; j_call: TRBJ2-7; v_call: TRBV30
cdr3_nt: TGTGCCATCAGTGCGGGGAGCGGAGGAAGCTCCTACGAGCAGTACTTC; cdr3_aa: CAISAGSGGSSYEQYF; d_call: -; clone_size: -; cdr3_length: 16; j_call: TRBJ2-7; v_call: TRBV6-1
cdr3_nt: TGTGCCAGCAGCTTCCCAGCGGGAGGGCCGAGCTCCTACAATGAGCAGTTCTTC; cdr3_aa: CASSFPAGGPSSYNEQFF; d_call: TRBD2; clone_size: -; cdr3_length: 18; j_call: TRBJ2-1; v_call: TRBV7-3
cdr3_nt: TGTGCCAGCAGCTTAGTTAGCTCTAGCACAGATACGCAGTATTTT; cdr3_aa: CASSLVSSSTDTQYF; d_call: -; clone_size: once; cdr3_length: 15; j_call: TRBJ2-3; v_call: TRBV7-2
cdr3_nt: TGTGCCAGCAGCCCCGACAGGGGGAAAGGGCAGCCCCAGCATTTT; cdr3_aa: CASSPDRGKGQPQHF; d_call: TRBD1; clone_size: -; cdr3_length: 15; j_call: TRBJ1-5; v_call: TRBV6-1
cdr3_nt: TGTGCCAGCAGTTTACGGGGTAGCGGGAGCTCCTACGAGCAGTACTTC; cdr3_aa: CASSLRGSGSSYEQYF; d_call: TRBD2; clone_size: -; cdr3_length: 16; j_call: TRBJ2-7; v_call: TRBV28
cdr3_nt: TGTGCCAGCAGCCGTAATGGACTAGCGGGAACCGAGCAGTACTTC; cdr3_aa: CASSRNGLAGTEQYF; d_call: TRBD2; clone_size: -; cdr3_length: 15; j_call: TRBJ2-7; v_call: TRBV5-4